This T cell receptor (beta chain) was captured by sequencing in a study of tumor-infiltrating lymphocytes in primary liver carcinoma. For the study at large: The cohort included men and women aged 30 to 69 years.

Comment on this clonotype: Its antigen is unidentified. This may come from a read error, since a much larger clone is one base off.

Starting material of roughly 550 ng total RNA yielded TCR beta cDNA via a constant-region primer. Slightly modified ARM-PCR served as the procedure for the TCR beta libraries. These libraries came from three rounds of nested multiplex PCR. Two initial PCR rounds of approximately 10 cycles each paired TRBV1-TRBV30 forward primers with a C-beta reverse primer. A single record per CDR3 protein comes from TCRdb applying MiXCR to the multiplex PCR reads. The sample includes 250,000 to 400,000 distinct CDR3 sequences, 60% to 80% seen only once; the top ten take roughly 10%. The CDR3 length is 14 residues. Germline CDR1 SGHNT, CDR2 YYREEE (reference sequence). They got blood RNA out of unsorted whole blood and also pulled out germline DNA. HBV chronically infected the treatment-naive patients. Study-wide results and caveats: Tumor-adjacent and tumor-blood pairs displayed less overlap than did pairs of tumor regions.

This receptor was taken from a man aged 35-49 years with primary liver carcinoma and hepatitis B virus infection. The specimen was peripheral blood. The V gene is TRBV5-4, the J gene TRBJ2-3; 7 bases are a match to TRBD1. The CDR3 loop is CASSSGQTTNTQYF. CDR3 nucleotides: TGTGCCAGCAGCTCGGGACAGACCACAAATACGCAGTATTTT.